Each of the 7 T cell receptor beta chains below was sequenced from the same sample in a study of blood T cells in healthy people across ages. For the second PCR, which ran for 7 to 11 cycles, a sample-barcoded 5' primer and a J-beta primer mix were used. TCRdb analysed the 5' RACE reads with MiXCR anew, one entry per CDR3 protein. The sample shows approximately 290,000 distinct CDR3 sequences, roughly a quarter of them seen only once. The sequencing sample was made of blood. The source is a woman aged 70-85 years in good health.

The chain recombines TRBV5-5 with TRBJ2-1; 9 positions match TRBD2. CDR3 length: 17 residues. V was pared by 4 bases and J by 7 bases, with 15 bases of the junction left unmatched. Germline CDR1 and CDR2: SGHKS and YYEKEE (reference sequence). CDR3 in DNA: TGTGCCAGCAGCCTAAATCCAGGGACTAGCATCTGGAATGAGCAGTTCTTC. It specifies CASSLNPGTSIWNEQFF.

The gene calls are TRBV29-1 and TRBJ1-2; maybe TRBD1 (5 bases). V was shortened by 3 bases and J by 10 bases, with 12 bases between the two germline ends. The CDR3 is made up of 11 amino acids. The germline V gene encodes CDR1 SQVTM and CDR2 ANQGSEA. CDR3 bases: TGCAGCGTTGAGGGGGACGACGACTACACCTTC. Encoded protein: CSVEGDDDYTF.

The chain joins TRBV2 to TRBJ2-2; 10 nucleotides line up with TRBD2. Unmatched junction bases numbered 8, after V lost 7 bases and J lost 0 bases. Germline CDR1 and CDR2: SNHLY and FYNNEI. CDR3 size: 17 residues. For the CDR3, the DNA is TGTGCCAGCAAGAGAGTAGCGGGAGGCACGAACACCGGGGAGCTGTTTTTT. This gives the protein CASKRVAGGTNTGELFF.

The chain has TRBV4-3 and TRBJ1-2, with D unclear. Germline V gives CDR1 LGHNA, CDR2 YSLEER. The V end lost 3 bases, the J end lost 8 bases, and 13 bases lay between the germline ends. This CDR3 spans 13 amino acids. CDR3 sequence reads: CASSQTVTQGYTF. In nucleotides, the CDR3 is TGCGCCAGCAGCCAGACCGTGACGCAGGGCTACACCTTC.

This chain uses TRBV6-2 or TRBV6-3 with TRBJ2-3; no reliable D call. Trimming left V 6 bases short and J 5 bases short, with 12 bases between. CDR3 length: 13 amino acids. Per germline, CDR1 MNHEY and CDR2 SVGEGT. The CDR3: CASRPHEKDTQYF. The CDR3 nucleotides are TGTGCCAGCAGGCCACATGAGAAAGATACGCAGTATTTT.

This clonotype occurred a few times. J is TRBJ2-3 and V is TRBV20-1; unclear D gene. V lost 1 base, J lost 4 bases, and 0 bases lay in between. From germline, CDR1 is DFQATT and CDR2 SNEGSKA (reference sequence). The length of the CDR3 is 10 residues. This CDR3 is CSARADTQYF. As DNA, the CDR3 is TGCAGTGCTAGAGCAGATACGCAGTATTTT.

The chain recombines TRBV6-5 with TRBJ1-6; 11 positions agree with TRBD1. The V gene's germline CDR1 is MNHEY and CDR2 SVGAGI. This CDR3 is built from 15 residues. V trimming: 7 bases; J trimming: 11 bases; junction bases outside the gene matches: 10. In nucleotides, the CDR3 is TGTGCCAGCATTTTAAACCGGGACAGGGGGGCACCCCTCCACTTT. Translating it yields CASILNRDRGAPLHF.